Listed here is a single TCR beta chain. Its specificity is unknown. Exclusion criteria comprised other autoimmune diseases, uncontrolled infections, pregnancy or lactation in patients. It was from roughly 10 ml of fresh peripheral blood that the PBMCs came. These data originate in a study of Graves' ophthalmopathy and Graves' hyperthyroidism. Trimming removed 2 bases at V and 8 bases at J, with 15 bases between. The CDR3 runs 14 residues. Germline-derived CDR1 and CDR2 are SGHDN and FVKESK. Amplified material comprised TCR beta CDR3 regions derived from RNA transcripts. The authors performed first-round RT-PCR with HTBI primers and then a second-round multiplex PCR. One entry per CDR3 protein results from TCRdb running MiXCR on the multiplex PCR reads. Of hundreds of thousands of distinct CDR3 sequences in the sample, roughly 20% are singletons; the top ten hold roughly 3.2%. Study-wide results and caveats: Detection in blood was also observed for most expanded thyroid clonotypes above 0.001 frequency.

Material: peripheral blood. V is TRBV14 and J is TRBJ1-2; D is uncertain. The clonotype comes from a woman younger than 30 with stable Graves' hyperthyroidism. The CDR3 bases are TGTGCCAGCAGCCAAAGACGAAGAATTGACGGCTACACCTTC. Its translation is CASSQRRRIDGYTF.